This TCR beta chain was recovered during a study of cytomegalovirus exposure and HLA in healthy donors. The CDR3 runs 15 residues. Per germline, CDR1 LNHNV and CDR2 YYDKDF (reference sequence). The V and J ends lost 0 bases and 6 bases respectively, with 15 bases between them. Using immunoSEQ multiplex PCR, the repertoire was profiled, and TCRdb retains in-frame clones only, with some absent. The table includes roughly 64,000 clones, 95% detected once. The TCR originated in a woman under 30 in good health and CMV-seropositive. The gene calls are TRBV15 and TRBJ2-7; weak D call: TRBD1 (6 bases). Material: PBMCs. CDR3 in DNA: TGTGCCACCAGCAGAGAAGGGAACCGGGACACCGAGCAGTACTTC. Amino acids: CATSREGNRDTEQYF.